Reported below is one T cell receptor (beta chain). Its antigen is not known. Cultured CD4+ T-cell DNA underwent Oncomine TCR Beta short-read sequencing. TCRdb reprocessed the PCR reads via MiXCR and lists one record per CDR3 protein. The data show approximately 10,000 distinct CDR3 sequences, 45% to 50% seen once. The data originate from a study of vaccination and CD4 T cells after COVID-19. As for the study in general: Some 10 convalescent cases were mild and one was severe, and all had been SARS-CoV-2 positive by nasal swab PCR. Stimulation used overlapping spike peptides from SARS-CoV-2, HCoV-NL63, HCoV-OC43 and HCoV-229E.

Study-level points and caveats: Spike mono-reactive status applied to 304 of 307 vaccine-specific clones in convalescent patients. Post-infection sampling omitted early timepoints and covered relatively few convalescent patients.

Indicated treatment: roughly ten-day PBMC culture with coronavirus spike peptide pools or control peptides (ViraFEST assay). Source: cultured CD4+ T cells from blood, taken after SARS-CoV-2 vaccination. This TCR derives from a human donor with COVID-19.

The CDR3 DNA reads as TGCAGTGCCTCTCTTGTGGATGGCTACACCTTC. Residues: CSASLVDGYTF. The J gene is TRBJ1-2, the V gene TRBV20-1; no definite D call. The CDR3 is 11 residues long. CDR1 is DFQATT, CDR2 SNEGSKA, per germline (reference sequence). The V end lost 6 bases, the J end lost 6 bases, and 11 bases lay between the germline ends.